This is a list of T cell receptor beta chains from one sample in a study of identical twins. TCRdb called the 5' RACE reads again in MiXCR, with one record for every CDR3 protein. Among hundreds of thousands of distinct CDR3 sequences, around 6% were seen once, and the ten largest hold approximately 1.6%. Sequencing was done on a sample of naive T cells sorted from blood. The receptors come from a man between 18 and 29 years old in good health. Both conserved end residues are part of each CDR3.

V gene | CDR3 length | CDR3 protein
TRBV7-9 | 16 | CASSLPDRGRYNEQFF
TRBV7-2 | 17 | CASSHPLRGRTSYEQYF
TRBV20-1 | 16 | CSARDRGTSAINEQFF
TRBV29-1 | 11 | CTGRVGDGYTF
TRBV20-1 | 12 | CSARYLGNTIYF
TRBV20-1 | 16 | CSARDYLAETYNEQFF
TRBV11-2 | 16 | CASSPGLADHTGELFF
TRBV28 | 14 | CASSWSGALNEQYF
TRBV7-2 | 15 | CASSLEGGQRYEQYF
TRBV7-8 | 18 | CASSLVDWVGPLRNEQFF
TRBV6-2/TRBV6-3 | 11 | CASSHLDTQYF
TRBV5-1 | 14 | CASSLAGQPDTQYF
TRBV12-3/TRBV12-4 | 14 | CASSLGLEVFTQYF
TRBV7-9 | 14 | CASSPGAGHYEQYF
TRBV12-3/TRBV12-4 | 13 | CASSFAGEGEQFF
TRBV11-2 | 15 | CASSSLRGQVETQYF
TRBV13 | 14 | CASSLREGNNEQFF
TRBV2 | 12 | CASTNQGNIQYF
TRBV20-1 | 12 | CSARDDLGEQFF
TRBV7-2 | 16 | CASSLVGGNSNQPQHF
TRBV10-3 | 12 | CAIQGNGYGYTF
TRBV10-3 | 11 | CAIGNTGELFF
TRBV20-1 | 15 | CSARRLAGWDNEQFF
TRBV27 | 13 | CASSITGSTEAFF
TRBV9 | 16 | CASSVAQGTSYNEQFF
TRBV12-3/TRBV12-4 | 14 | CASSYGPSFDEQFF
TRBV10-3 | 12 | CAISEFGGEQYF
TRBV7-2 | 13 | CASSSTGSSPLHF
TRBV27 | 17 | CASSPRLQGTGANVLTF
TRBV5-6 | 16 | CASSWAGVGRSSPLHF
TRBV7-2 | 15 | CASSHRLAGGLEQFF
TRBV4-2 | 13 | CASSQASEREQFF
TRBV5-1 | 13 | CASSPLSGPEQFF
TRBV14 | 16 | CASSPGLAGLRNEQFF
TRBV12-3/TRBV12-4 | 15 | CASSSRGAGDGELFF
TRBV14 | 15 | CASSPERNRFDEQFF
TRBV11-1 | 16 | CASSLRLAGGRYEQYF
TRBV9 | 16 | CASSNDPLVVPDTQYF
TRBV6-1 | 14 | CASSETSGLETQYF
TRBV11-1 | 14 | CASREGQYQETQYF
TRBV7-9 | 11 | CASSSPETQYF
TRBV5-1 | 10 | CASSDGEQFF
TRBV28 | 18 | CASSLRQGARGINQPQHF
TRBV7-9 | 15 | CASTTGTNRADTQYF
TRBV10-3 | 15 | CAISEGQGREETQYF
TRBV7-8 | 13 | CASRDRVGETQYF
TRBV30 | 15 | CAWSVMTGVYNEQFF
TRBV29-1 | 12 | CSVTSGIGELFF
TRBV12-3/TRBV12-4 | 12 | CASSLEGNTIYF
TRBV12-3/TRBV12-4 | 16 | CASSVYRFSGANVLTF
TRBV12-3/TRBV12-4 | 13 | CASSLSEEGEQFF
TRBV20-1 | 14 | CSAQTSGNTGELFF
TRBV10-3 | 13 | CAIMGRGHDEQFF
TRBV23-1 | 10 | CTGLSGELFF